Following are 13 T cell receptor beta chains from one sample sequenced in a study of regulatory T cells in long-lasting Graves disease. Researchers made TCR beta libraries by using iRepertoire HTBI primers and running Arm-PCR on CDR3 regions. One entry per CDR3 protein, called by TCRdb with MiXCR from the multiplex PCR reads. The table lists about 470,000 distinct CDR3 sequences, around a fifth of them singletons. Time point given: persistent/refractory GD, antithyroid drugs over 5 years with positive TRAb. PBMC-extracted RNA yielded the TCR library. The material sequenced was peripheral blood mononuclear cells (PBMCs), taken when the disease was refractory, from a patient treated with antithyroid drugs. The receptors were gathered from a female donor with Graves disease.

The J gene is TRBJ2-7, the V gene TRBV7-9; TRBD1 aligns across 8 bases. Germline CDR1 SEHNR, CDR2 FQNEAQ (reference sequence). V was clipped by 1 base and J by 6 bases; unmatched bases: 2. The CDR3 covers 13 residues. The CDR3 spells CASSLETGVEQYF. CDR3 DNA sequence: TGTGCCAGCAGCTTAGAGACAGGGGTCGAGCAGTACTTC.

This clonotype has ten or more counts. V is TRBV27 and J is TRBJ1-4; the D is unclear. CDR3 length equals 15 residues. Germline V lookup: CDR1 MNHEY, CDR2 SMNVEV (reference sequence). Trimming removed 5 bases from V and 3 bases from J, with 13 bases in between. The CDR3 sequence is CASSPRASANEKLFF. The CDR3, as DNA: TGTGCCAGCAGTCCTCGGGCGTCGGCTAATGAAAAACTGTTTTTT.

The rearrangement links TRBV11-2 to TRBJ2-1, with 11 bases lining up with TRBD2. V lost 6 bases to trimming and J lost 6 bases; unmatched junction nucleotides: 4. This CDR3 is 14 amino acids long. Germline CDR1 SGHAT, CDR2 FQNNGV. CDR3 in DNA: TGTGCCAGCAGATTTCTAGCGGGAGGCAATGAGCAGTTCTTC. Translation: CASRFLAGGNEQFF.

This clonotype was counted at least ten times. This chain uses TRBV3-1 with TRBJ1-2, with D unclear. Germline values: CDR1 LGHDT, CDR2 YNNKEL (reference sequence). V lost 1 base, J lost 6 bases, and 6 bases lay in between. The length of the CDR3 is 12 residues. Here the CDR3 reads CASSQVGDGYTF. DNA for the CDR3: TGTGCCAGCAGCCAAGTCGGGGATGGCTACACCTTC. Full variable domain (missing parts from reference TRBV3-1 and TRBJ1-2): DTAVSQTPKYLVTQMGNDKSIKCEQNLGHDTMYWYKQDSKKFLKIMFSYNNKELIINETVPNRFSPKSPDKAHLNLHINSLELGDSAVYFCASSQVGDGYTFGSGTRLTVV.

This clonotype has at least ten counts. V is TRBV28 and J is TRBJ1-2; 8 nucleotides align to TRBD1. The ends lost 5 bases at V and 4 bases at J; junction bases unmatched: 9. Germline V lookup: CDR1 MDHEN, CDR2 SYDVKM. There are 15 residues in the CDR3. The CDR3 protein is CASSDTGGLVYGYTF. In DNA form, the CDR3 reads TGTGCCAGCAGTGACACAGGGGGTCTAGTCTATGGCTACACCTTC.

This clonotype was seen only a few times. The chain joins TRBV19 to TRBJ2-5, with TRBD1 matching over 10 bases. With V trimmed by 3 bases and J by 7 bases, 5 bases remained unmatched. The germline V gene has CDR1 LNHDA and CDR2 SQIVND (reference sequence). The CDR3 extends over 14 amino acids. The DNA for the CDR3 is TGTGCCAGTAGTATCGGGACAGGGGAAGGGACCCAGTACTTC. Translated, it gives CASSIGTGEGTQYF.

The gene calls are TRBV4-3 and TRBJ1-4; TRBD1 might be the D (6 bases). Germline assignment: CDR1 LGHNA and CDR2 YSLEER. V lost 0 bases, J lost 4 bases, and 15 bases lay in between. The CDR3 contains 17 residues. The CDR3 DNA is TGCGCCAGCAGCCAAGAGCCAGGGGACCGGGGTAATGAAAAACTGTTTTTT. The encoded protein is CASSQEPGDRGNEKLFF.

This clonotype was counted ten times or more. The V call is TRBV28, the J call TRBJ1-2; 10 nucleotides match TRBD1. CDR3 size: 19 residues. V lost 2 bases, J lost 0 bases, and 12 bases stayed unmatched. Germline values: CDR1 MDHEN, CDR2 SYDVKM. The CDR3 DNA reads as TGTGCCAGCAGTTTAGGGAAACCGGGACAGGGGACAGCTAACTATGGCTACACCTTC. Encoded protein: CASSLGKPGQGTANYGYTF.

The chain is built from TRBV4-2 and TRBJ2-5; 7 positions match TRBD1. V shed 8 bases and J 5 bases; nucleotides not matched to a gene: 14. This CDR3 spans 15 amino acids. CDR1 LGHNA and CDR2 YNFKEQ come from the germline V gene. CDR3 bases: TGTGCCAGCCAGAGTGGGACAGAGGGACGGGAGACCCAGTACTTC. Protein: CASQSGTEGRETQYF.

This clonotype was recorded many times. The rearrangement joins TRBV12-3 or TRBV12-4 to TRBJ1-3; TRBD1 might be the D (5 bases). The CDR3 runs to 14 residues. V lost 10 bases and J lost 0, with 13 bases in between. CDR3 in DNA: TGTGCCACCGGGACGGGACTCTCTGGAAACACCATATATTTT. Translating gives CATGTGLSGNTIYF.

This clonotype was seen only a few times. The V call is TRBV20-1, the J call TRBJ2-5; 14 nucleotides line up with TRBD2. The V segment lost 6 bases and the J segment 2 bases; nucleotides outside the gene matches: 17. This CDR3 spans 19 amino acids. Germline assignment: CDR1 DFQATT and CDR2 SNEGSKA (reference sequence). The CDR3 sequence is CSARGGLAGAYFTQETQYF. CDR3 coding DNA: TGCAGTGCAAGGGGGGGACTAGCGGGGGCCTACTTTACTCAAGAGACCCAGTACTTC.

The CDR3 reads CASSRGQGLIANQPQHF. The DNA of the CDR3 is TGTGCCAGCAGCCGGGGACAGGGCCTAATTGCCAATCAGCCCCAGCATTTT. V is TRBV6-2 or TRBV6-3 and J is TRBJ1-5, with 9 bases that match TRBD1. From germline, CDR1 is MNHEY and CDR2 SVGEGT. This CDR3 region has 17 residues. V was clipped by 6 bases and J by 3 bases; unmatched bases: 12.

This clonotype has more than one count but fewer than ten. Here the CDR3 DNA reads TGTGCCAGCAGCCCGCGGGGCCGCTACGAGCAGTACTTC. Translation: CASSPRGRYEQYF. This sequence joins TRBV9 and TRBJ2-7, with a tentative D call TRBD2 (6 bases). V lost 4 bases, J lost 3 bases, and 11 bases lay in between. Germline-derived CDR1 and CDR2 are SGDLS and YYNGEE. This CDR3 region has 13 residues.